A selection of T cell receptor beta chains follows, all from one sample in a study of Graves' ophthalmopathy and Graves' hyperthyroidism. In TCRdb, the multiplex PCR reads were re-called with MiXCR into one record per CDR3 protein. The repertoire includes some 750,000 distinct CDR3 sequences, 40% of them detected once, and 44% sits in the top ten. The sequenced sample consisted of peripheral blood. The origin of the receptors is an adult man with Graves' ophthalmopathy. Both conserved end residues are part of each CDR3. A D gene is named only where the DNA matches it firmly. Expanded clones are given a class, and other clones once, few, many or no size at all.

clone_size,j_call,d_call,v_call,cdr3_aa,cdr3_nt
few,TRBJ1-2,NA,TRBV6-2/TRBV6-3,CASKGEYRTIYGYTF,TGTGCCAGCAAAGGAGAATACCGAACGATCTATGGCTACACCTTC
NA,TRBJ2-2,NA,TRBV2,CASSRNRPNTGELFF,TGTGCCAGCAGTAGAAACAGGCCCAACACCGGGGAGCTGTTTTTT
many,TRBJ2-7,NA,TRBV7-2,CASSLQPSHEQYF,TGTGCCAGCAGCTTGCAGCCATCCCACGAGCAGTACTTC
NA,TRBJ1-6,NA,TRBV14,CASSQDVGQNSPLHF,TGTGCCAGCAGCCAAGATGTAGGACAGAATTCACCCCTCCACTTT
few,TRBJ2-3,TRBD1,TRBV24-1,CATSDTQGASGSFADTQYF,TGTGCCACCAGTGACACTCAGGGGGCCAGCGGGTCCTTCGCAGATACGCAGTATTTT
NA,TRBJ1-1,TRBD1,TRBV25-1,CASRGGWTEAFF,TGTGCCAGCAGAGGGGGCTGGACTGAAGCTTTCTTT
once,TRBJ2-1,TRBD2,TRBV24-1,CASSEIAGGLNEQFF,TGTGCCAGCAGTGAAATAGCGGGAGGACTCAATGAGCAGTTCTTC
NA,TRBJ2-2,NA,TRBV5-6,CASSLRTEYTGELFF,TGTGCCAGCAGCTTAAGGACAGAGTACACCGGGGAGCTGTTTTTT
few,TRBJ1-3,NA,TRBV5-1,CASSLEASLSGNTIYF,TGCGCCAGCAGCTTGGAAGCATCACTCTCTGGAAACACCATATATTTT
NA,TRBJ1-2,NA,TRBV19,CASSIDRGDYGYTF,TGTGCCAGTAGTATAGACAGGGGCGACTATGGCTACACCTTC
NA,TRBJ2-2,NA,TRBV20-1,CSASGTLRLDTGELFF,TGCAGTGCTAGTGGTACCCTCCGTTTAGACACCGGGGAGCTGTTTTTT
many,TRBJ2-7,NA,TRBV7-9,CASSPRGGTAYEQYF,TGTGCCAGCAGCCCCCGGGGCGGGACAGCCTACGAGCAGTACTTC
many,TRBJ1-3,NA,TRBV7-9,CASSRGGNAGNTIYF,TGTGCCAGCAGCCGGGGGGGGAACGCAGGAAACACCATATATTTT
few,TRBJ1-2,NA,TRBV10-3,CASSAASRGYTF,TGTGCCAGCTCGGCAGCCTCTAGGGGCTACACCTTC
many,TRBJ1-2,TRBD1,TRBV10-3,CACRRTGIYGYTF,TGTGCCTGCAGACGGACAGGGATCTATGGCTACACCTTC
many,TRBJ1-1,NA,TRBV6-4,CASSEAMNTEAFF,TGTGCCAGCAGTGAAGCGATGAACACTGAAGCTTTCTTT
NA,TRBJ1-3,NA,TRBV4-3,CASHGGAGNTIYF,TGCGCCAGCCATGGGGGGGCTGGAAACACCATATATTTT
NA,TRBJ1-5,NA,TRBV24-1,CAFHGHEGNQPQHF,TGTGCCTTTCACGGACATGAGGGCAATCAGCCCCAGCATTTT
few,TRBJ2-3,NA,TRBV7-9,CASSFIATTDTQYF,TGTGCCAGCAGCTTTATTGCGACGACAGATACGCAGTATTTT
few,TRBJ2-7,NA,TRBV9,CASSPGESVEEQYF,TGTGCCAGCAGCCCGGGTGAGTCCGTTGAAGAGCAGTACTTC
few,TRBJ2-5,NA,TRBV12-3/TRBV12-4,CASSSNPIGETQYF,TGTGCCAGCAGTTCCAATCCGATTGGGGAGACCCAGTACTTC
NA,TRBJ1-2,NA,TRBV2,CASSYRLDRTCGYTF,TGTGCCAGCAGTTATCGGCTCGACAGAACCTGTGGCTACACCTTC
many,TRBJ2-5,TRBD1,TRBV7-9,CASSTGTGGGLETQYF,TGTGCCAGCAGCACGGGGACAGGGGGAGGATTGGAGACCCAGTACTTC
many,TRBJ2-5,NA,TRBV7-7,CASSRTSGAQETQYF,TGTGCTAGCAGCAGAACTTCGGGGGCTCAAGAGACCCAGTACTTC
few,TRBJ2-5,NA,TRBV7-9,CASSLSVGPQETQYF,TGTGCCAGCAGCTTGAGTGTCGGACCCCAAGAGACCCAGTACTTC
few,TRBJ2-7,TRBD1,TRBV2,CASAGTGPLEQYF,TGTGCCAGCGCCGGGACAGGCCCCTTGGAGCAGTACTTC
few,TRBJ1-2,NA,TRBV11-2,CAWSGLQGGYGYTF,TGTGCCTGGAGTGGACTACAGGGAGGCTATGGCTACACCTTC
NA,TRBJ1-6,TRBD1,TRBV2,CASSEIYRTGIEPLHF,TGTGCCAGCAGCGAGATATATCGGACAGGGATCGAGCCCCTCCACTTT
many,TRBJ1-1,NA,TRBV29-1,CSGRDRAANTEAFF,TGCAGCGGTAGGGACCGGGCCGCGAACACTGAAGCTTTCTTT
NA,TRBJ1-2,NA,TRBV19,CASSTRRDGGGYTF,TGTGCCAGTAGTACCCGCCGGGACGGCGGGGGCTACACCTTC
NA,TRBJ1-1,NA,TRBV7-9,CASSPFDGEGTEAFF,TGTGCCAGCAGCCCATTTGATGGGGAGGGCACTGAAGCTTTCTTT
NA,TRBJ2-7,TRBD2,TRBV11-2,CATRSGRDGYEQYF,TGTGCCACCAGAAGCGGGAGGGACGGCTACGAGCAGTACTTC
few,TRBJ2-5,NA,TRBV7-2,CASSLDPPRDLQETQYF,TGTGCCAGCAGCTTAGATCCGCCTCGGGACCTCCAAGAGACCCAGTACTTC
many,TRBJ2-7,NA,TRBV10-3,CASGRVIYEQYF,TGTGCCTCCGGTCGGGTAATCTACGAGCAGTACTTC
few,TRBJ1-3,NA,TRBV29-1,CSAGESGNTIYF,TGCAGCGCGGGGGAGAGTGGAAACACCATATATTTT
NA,TRBJ2-7,NA,TRBV19,CASSIAGTSYEQYF,TGTGCCAGTAGTATCGCCGGGACATCCTACGAGCAGTACTTC
few,TRBJ2-7,TRBD1,TRBV12-3/TRBV12-4,CASSRDSPFSSYEQYF,TGTGCCAGCAGCCGGGACAGTCCTTTTAGCTCCTACGAGCAGTACTTC
NA,TRBJ1-2,NA,TRBV11-2,CASSQPGQTDFYGYTF,TGCGCCAGCAGCCAACCGGGACAAACGGATTTCTATGGCTACACCTTC
many,TRBJ1-2,NA,TRBV2,CASRENNYGYTF,TGTGCCAGCAGGGAAAATAACTATGGCTACACCTTC
many,TRBJ1-5,NA,TRBV2,CASTPGAVQPQHF,TGTGCCAGCACTCCAGGGGCGGTTCAGCCCCAGCATTTT
many,TRBJ1-2,NA,TRBV29-1,CSVGGGAYGYTF,TGCAGCGTTGGCGGGGGCGCCTATGGCTACACCTTC
NA,TRBJ1-1,NA,TRBV7-2,CASSQGGLVNTEAFF,TGTGCCAGCAGTCAAGGGGGTTTGGTGAACACTGAAGCTTTCTTT
few,TRBJ1-2,NA,TRBV10-3,CASVEPRPPYGYTF,TGTGCCAGCGTGGAGCCGAGACCTCCCTATGGCTACACCTTC
NA,TRBJ1-6,NA,TRBV7-9,CASSYLPGGEIHF,TGTGCCAGCAGTTACCTACCCGGGGGGGAGATCCACTTT
NA,TRBJ1-1,NA,TRBV6-5,CASRYRNTEAFF,TGTGCCAGCAGATATAGGAACACTGAAGCTTTCTTT
NA,TRBJ1-1,NA,TRBV2,CASSGPGRGRHTEAFF,TGTGCCAGCAGTGGGCCGGGGAGAGGGCGACACACTGAAGCTTTCTTT
NA,TRBJ1-4,NA,TRBV4-1,CASSQVNGNEKLFF,TGCGCCAGCAGCCAAGTAAACGGAAATGAAAAACTGTTTTTT
NA,TRBJ2-5,NA,TRBV9,CASSVDPGVETQYF,TGTGCCAGCAGCGTAGATCCGGGGGTGGAGACCCAGTACTTC
few,TRBJ2-7,NA,TRBV7-2,CASTNLPGGSYEQYF,TGTGCCAGCACCAACCTTCCCGGCGGCTCCTACGAGCAGTACTTC
NA,TRBJ2-5,NA,TRBV6-6,CASSDWGLQETQYF,TGTGCCAGCAGTGATTGGGGACTCCAAGAGACCCAGTACTTC
NA,TRBJ2-2,TRBD2,TRBV25-1,CASSARGGRFTGELFF,TGTGCCAGCAGTGCTAGAGGCGGGAGGTTCACCGGGGAGCTGTTTTTT
NA,TRBJ1-2,NA,TRBV7-9,CASSLERLTNYGYTF,TGTGCCAGCAGCTTAGAGAGGTTAACTAACTATGGCTACACCTTC
NA,TRBJ2-2,NA,TRBV25-1,CASSLTGMSGGAGELFF,TGTGCCAGCAGCTTAACGGGCATGAGTGGTGGGGCCGGGGAGCTGTTTTTT
NA,TRBJ1-5,NA,TRBV24-1,CATSDARRGQPQHF,TGTGCCACCAGTGATGCGAGGAGGGGTCAGCCCCAGCATTTT